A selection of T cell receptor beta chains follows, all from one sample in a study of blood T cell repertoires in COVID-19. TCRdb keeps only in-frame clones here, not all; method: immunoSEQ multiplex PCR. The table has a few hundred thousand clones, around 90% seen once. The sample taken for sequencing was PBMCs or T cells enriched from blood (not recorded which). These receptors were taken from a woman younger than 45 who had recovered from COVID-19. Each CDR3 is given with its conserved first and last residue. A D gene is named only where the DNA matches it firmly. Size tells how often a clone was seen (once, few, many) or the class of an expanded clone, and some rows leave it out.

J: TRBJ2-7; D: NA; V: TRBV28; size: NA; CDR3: CASSFYSVYEQYF; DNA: TGTGCCAGCAGTTTTTACTCGGTCTACGAGCAGTACTTC
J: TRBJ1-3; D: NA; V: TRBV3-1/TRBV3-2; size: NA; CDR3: CASSQRGTGNTIYF; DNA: TGTGCCAGCAGCCAAAGGGGCACTGGAAACACCATATATTTT
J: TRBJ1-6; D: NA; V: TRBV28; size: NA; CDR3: CATRTVKGVGSPLHF; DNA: TGTGCCACCCGGACGGTGAAGGGGGTGGGTTCACCCCTCCACTTT
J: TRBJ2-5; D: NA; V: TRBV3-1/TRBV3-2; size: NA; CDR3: CASSLRDQETQYF; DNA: TGTGCCAGCAGCCTTCGGGATCAAGAGACCCAGTACTTC
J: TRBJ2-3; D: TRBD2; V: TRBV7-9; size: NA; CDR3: CASSPPGLAATDTQYF; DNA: TGTGCCAGCAGCCCACCCGGGCTAGCGGCTACAGATACGCAGTATTTT
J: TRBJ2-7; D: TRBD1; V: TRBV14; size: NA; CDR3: CASSPLIGTDSYEQYF; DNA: TGTGCCAGCAGCCCGTTGATCGGGACAGACTCCTACGAGCAGTACTTC
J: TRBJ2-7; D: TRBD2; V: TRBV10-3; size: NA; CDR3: CAISTAGVEQYF; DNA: TGTGCCATCAGTACAGCGGGGGTAGAGCAGTACTTC
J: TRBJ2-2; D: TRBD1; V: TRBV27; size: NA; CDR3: CASSPRGRTGDGELFF; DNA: TGTGCCAGCAGTCCTAGGGGCCGGACAGGGGACGGGGAGCTGTTTTTT
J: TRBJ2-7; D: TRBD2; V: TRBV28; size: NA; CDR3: CASSFPPDTSSGSYEQYF; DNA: TGTGCCAGCAGTTTCCCCCCCGATACGTCTAGCGGCTCCTACGAGCAGTACTTC
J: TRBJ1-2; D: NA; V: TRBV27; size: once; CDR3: CASSLGARTNSNYGYTF; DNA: TGTGCCAGCAGTTTGGGGGCCAGAACCAACTCTAACTATGGCTACACCTTC
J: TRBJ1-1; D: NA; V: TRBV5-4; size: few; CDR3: CASSLRRGNTEAFF; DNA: TGTGCCAGCAGCTTGCGTAGAGGGAACACTGAAGCTTTCTTT
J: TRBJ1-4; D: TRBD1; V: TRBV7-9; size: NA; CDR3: CASSPGQEPNEKLFF; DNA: TGTGCCAGCAGTCCGGGACAGGAGCCCAATGAAAAACTGTTTTTT
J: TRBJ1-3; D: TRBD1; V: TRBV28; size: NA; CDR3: CASSYFGDSSGNTIYF; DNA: TGTGCCAGCAGTTATTTCGGGGACAGCTCTGGAAACACCATATATTTT
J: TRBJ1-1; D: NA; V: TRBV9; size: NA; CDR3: CASSLGGTTEAFF; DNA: TGTGCCAGCAGTCTCGGGGGGACCACTGAAGCTTTCTTT
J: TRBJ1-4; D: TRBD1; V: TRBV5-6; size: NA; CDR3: CASSLQGLATNEKLFF; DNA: TGTGCCAGCAGCTTACAGGGGCTTGCAACTAATGAAAAACTGTTTTTT
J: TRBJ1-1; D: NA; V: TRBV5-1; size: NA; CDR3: CASGRGLGTVNTEAFF; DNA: TGCGCCAGCGGCCGGGGGTTGGGGACGGTGAACACTGAAGCTTTCTTT
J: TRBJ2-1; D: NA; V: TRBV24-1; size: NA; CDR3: CATSDHDDTLNEQFF; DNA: TGTGCCACCAGTGATCACGACGACACCCTCAATGAGCAGTTCTTC
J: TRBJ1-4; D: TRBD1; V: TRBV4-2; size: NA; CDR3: CASSQELARTGAGGAHNEKLFF; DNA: TGTGCCAGCAGCCAAGAACTAGCGAGGACAGGGGCGGGAGGCGCCCATAATGAAAAACTGTTTTTT
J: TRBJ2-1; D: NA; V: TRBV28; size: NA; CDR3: CASSLWGGPNEQFF; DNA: TGTGCCAGCAGTTTATGGGGGGGGCCCAATGAGCAGTTCTTC
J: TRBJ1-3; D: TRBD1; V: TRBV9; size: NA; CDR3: CASSDDRGGNTIYF; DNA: TGTGCCAGCAGCGACGACAGGGGTGGAAACACCATATATTTT
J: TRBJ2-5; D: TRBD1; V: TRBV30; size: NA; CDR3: CAWSTRTGALVQETQYF; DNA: TGTGCCTGGAGTACCCGGACAGGGGCCCTTGTTCAAGAGACCCAGTACTTC
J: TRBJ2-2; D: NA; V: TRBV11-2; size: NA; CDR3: CASSLAVTGELFF; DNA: TGTGCCAGCAGCTTGGCTGTTACCGGGGAGCTGTTTTTT
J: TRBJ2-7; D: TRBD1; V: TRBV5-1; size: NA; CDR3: CASSLSGTGYEQYF; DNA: TGCGCCAGCAGCTTGTCCGGGACAGGATACGAGCAGTACTTC
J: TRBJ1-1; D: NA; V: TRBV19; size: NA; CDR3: CASSFGSNTEAFF; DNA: TGTGCCAGTAGTTTCGGGTCGAACACTGAAGCTTTCTTT
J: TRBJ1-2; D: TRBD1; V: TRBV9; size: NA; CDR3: CASSGGTGQSTYEPRNYGYTF; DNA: TGTGCCAGCAGCGGCGGAACGGGACAGTCGACCTATGAGCCCAGAAACTATGGCTACACCTTC
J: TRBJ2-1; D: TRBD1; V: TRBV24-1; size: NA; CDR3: CATSSYRGRNNEQFF; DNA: TGTGCCACCAGTTCATACAGGGGGCGGAACAATGAGCAGTTCTTC
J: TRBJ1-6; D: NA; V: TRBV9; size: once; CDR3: CASSKSGGVGSYNSPLHF; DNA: TGTGCCAGCAGCAAATCGGGAGGAGTGGGCTCCTATAATTCACCCCTCCACTTT
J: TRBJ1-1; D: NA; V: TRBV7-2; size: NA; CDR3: CASSLNQGNTEAFF; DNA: TGTGCCAGCAGCTTGAATCAGGGGAACACTGAAGCTTTCTTT
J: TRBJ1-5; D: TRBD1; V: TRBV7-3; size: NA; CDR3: CASSPSRRGGGNQPQHF; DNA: TGTGCCAGCAGCCCGAGTCGGCGAGGGGGCGGCAATCAGCCCCAGCATTTT
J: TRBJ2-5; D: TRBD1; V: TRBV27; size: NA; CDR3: CASSFPRDRVQETQYF; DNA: TGTGCCAGCAGTTTCCCCCGGGACAGGGTACAAGAGACCCAGTACTTC
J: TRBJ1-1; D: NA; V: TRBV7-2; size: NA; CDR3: CASSLAPTGLGEAFF; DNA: TGTGCCAGCAGCTTAGCCCCCACGGGACTGGGTGAAGCTTTCTTT
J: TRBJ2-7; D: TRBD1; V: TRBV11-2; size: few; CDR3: CASSLRDRSYEQYF; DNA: TGTGCCAGCAGCTTGAGGGACAGAAGCTACGAGCAGTACTTC
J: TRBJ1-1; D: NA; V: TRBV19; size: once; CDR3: CASSIGIGRGNTEAFF; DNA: TGTGCCAGTAGTATCGGTATCGGCAGGGGAAACACTGAAGCTTTCTTT
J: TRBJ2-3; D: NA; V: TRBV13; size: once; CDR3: CASSSQTDTQYF; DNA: TGTGCCAGCAGCTCCCAAACAGATACGCAGTATTTT
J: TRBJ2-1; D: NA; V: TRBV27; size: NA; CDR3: CASSFQGQYNEQFF; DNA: TGTGCCAGCAGTTTCCAAGGACAGTACAATGAGCAGTTCTTC
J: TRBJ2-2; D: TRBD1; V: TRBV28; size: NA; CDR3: CASSQTTGWAGELFF; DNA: TGTGCCAGCAGTCAAACGACAGGGTGGGCCGGGGAGCTGTTTTTT
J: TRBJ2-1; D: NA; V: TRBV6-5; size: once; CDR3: CASSREIYNEQFF; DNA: TGTGCCAGCAGTAGGGAGATCTACAATGAGCAGTTCTTC
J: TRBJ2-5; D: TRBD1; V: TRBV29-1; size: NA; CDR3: CSETGGEQETQYF; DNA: TGCAGCGAGACAGGGGGAGAACAAGAGACCCAGTACTTC
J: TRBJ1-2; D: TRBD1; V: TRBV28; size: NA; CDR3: CASSTSGGYGYTF; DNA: TGTGCCAGCAGTACTTCAGGGGGCTATGGCTACACCTTC
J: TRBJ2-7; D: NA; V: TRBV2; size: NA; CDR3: CASSEPGSYEQYF; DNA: TGTGCCAGCAGTGAACCAGGCTCCTACGAGCAGTACTTC
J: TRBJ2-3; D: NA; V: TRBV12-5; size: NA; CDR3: CASGLELASDTQYF; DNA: TGTGCTAGTGGTTTGGAACTAGCTTCAGATACGCAGTATTTT
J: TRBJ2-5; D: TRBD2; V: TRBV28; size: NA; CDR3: CASSFEREVRETQYF; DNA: TGTGCCAGCAGTTTCGAGCGGGAGGTGAGAGAGACCCAGTACTTC
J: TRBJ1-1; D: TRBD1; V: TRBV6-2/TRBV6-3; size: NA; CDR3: CASSWNRGLKTEAFF; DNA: TGTGCCAGCAGTTGGAACAGGGGGCTGAAAACTGAAGCTTTCTTT
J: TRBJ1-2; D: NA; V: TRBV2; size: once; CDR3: CASSDLNYGYTF; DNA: TGTGCCAGCAGTGACCTGAACTATGGCTACACCTTC
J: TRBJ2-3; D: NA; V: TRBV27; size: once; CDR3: CASSLLSERDTQYF; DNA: TGTGCCAGCAGTTTATTGTCTGAGCGAGATACGCAGTATTTT
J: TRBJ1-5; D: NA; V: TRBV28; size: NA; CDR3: CASGHRGNQPQHF; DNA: TGTGCCAGCGGTCATCGGGGCAATCAGCCCCAGCATTTT
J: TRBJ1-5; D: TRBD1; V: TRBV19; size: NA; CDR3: CASSKAGQSNQPQHF; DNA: TGTGCCAGTTCAAAGGCGGGACAGAGCAATCAGCCCCAGCATTTT
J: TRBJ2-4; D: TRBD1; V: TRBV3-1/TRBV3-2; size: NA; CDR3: CASSAGRTGLAKNIQYF; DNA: TGTGCCAGCAGCGCAGGAAGGACAGGGCTGGCCAAAAACATTCAGTACTTC
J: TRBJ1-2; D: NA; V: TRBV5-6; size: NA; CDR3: CASSPGREGRNYGYTF; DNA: TGTGCCAGCAGCCCTGGGCGGGAGGGGAGAAACTATGGCTACACCTTC
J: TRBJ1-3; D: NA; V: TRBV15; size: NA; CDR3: CATKFDSSGNTIYF; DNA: TGTGCCACCAAATTTGACAGCTCTGGAAACACCATATATTTT